The 31 T cell receptor beta chains below were found in one sample sequenced in a study of control samples from healthy donors and cancer patients. Libraries were prepared by immunoSEQ multiplex PCR; TCRdb keeps only in-frame clonotypes and omits some of them. The sample consists of some 65,000 clones, approximately 84% of them appearing once. The sequenced sample consisted of PBMCs. The source is a woman in her forties or fifties with lung cancer.

The CDR3 nucleotides are TGTGCCAGCTTGAAGGAAGGGGAAACTGAAGCTTTCTTT. Encoded protein: CASLKEGETEAFF. V usage is TRBV12-3 or TRBV12-4 and J usage is TRBJ1-1, with D possibly matching TRBD1 (5 bases). V was pared by 8 bases and J by 5 bases, with 15 bases between. This CDR3 is 13 amino acids long.

A few counts support this clone. The chain couples TRBV3-1 (or the pseudogene TRBV3-2) to TRBJ1-2; D unclear. CDR3 size: 12 residues. V was shortened by 3 bases and J by 2 bases, with 4 bases between the two germline ends. Germline V CDR1 and CDR2: LGHDT, YNNKEL (reference sequence). The CDR3 protein is CASSQTNYGYTF. In DNA form, the CDR3 reads TGTGCCAGCAGCCAGACGAACTATGGCTACACCTTC.

This clone was detected once. This chain uses TRBV19 with TRBJ1-5; 7 bases match TRBD1. Germline values: CDR1 LNHDA, CDR2 SQIVND (reference sequence). V lost 7 bases to trimming and J lost 4 bases; unmatched junction nucleotides: 7. This CDR3 is built from 14 residues. The chain's CDR3 is CASMLTGFNQPQHF. DNA of the CDR3: TGTGCCAGTATGCTGACAGGGTTTAATCAGCCCCAGCATTTT.

The gene calls are TRBV30 and TRBJ1-6; 7 bases are a match to TRBD1. This CDR3 spans 13 amino acids. Germline lookup yields CDR1 GTSNPN and CDR2 SVGIG (reference sequence). The V gene end was trimmed by 4 bases and the J gene end by 9 bases; junction bases not matched to a gene: 6. The CDR3 nucleotides are TGTGCCTGGACAACAGGGGCGGGTTCACCCCTCCACTTT. As protein: CAWTTGAGSPLHF.

V gene TRBV5-1 combines with J gene TRBJ1-1; D call uncertain. The CDR3 has 14 residues. Germline V CDR1 and CDR2: SGHRS, YFSETQ. Trimming shortened V by 2 bases and J by 4 bases, and 12 bases separated the two germline ends. The CDR3 DNA reads TGCGCCAGCAGCTTAAGCGGGGAGAGCACTGAAGCTTTCTTT. Its translation: CASSLSGESTEAFF.

The V and J genes are TRBV7-3 and TRBJ2-2; D gene unclear. The CDR3 totals 17 residues. From germline, CDR1 is SGHTA and CDR2 FQGTGA. V was shortened by 5 bases and J by 7 bases, with 23 bases between the two germline ends. The CDR3 nucleotides are TGTGCCAGCAGCCTTTATCTCCTTTCGCAAGGGCACGGGGAGCTGTTTTTT. Its protein is CASSLYLLSQGHGELFF.

In nucleotides, the CDR3 is TGCGCCAGCAGCTTTACCAGGGGGCCCGACACTGAAGCTTTCTTT. It yields the protein CASSFTRGPDTEAFF. The chain links TRBV5-1 to TRBJ1-1; 8 positions match TRBD1. The CDR3 is made up of 15 amino acids. The V gene's germline CDR1 is SGHRS and CDR2 YFSETQ. V lost 2 bases, J lost 3 bases, and 6 bases stayed unmatched.

V usage is TRBV10-3 and J usage is TRBJ1-1; tentative D call: TRBD1 (6 bases). There are 12 residues in the CDR3. Germline V CDR1 and CDR2: ENHRY, SYGVKD. Trimming shortened V by 3 bases and J by 7 bases, and 9 bases separated the two germline ends. CDR3 loop: CAISDSDSEAFF. The CDR3 DNA sequence: TGTGCCATCAGTGACTCGGACAGTGAAGCTTTCTTT.

The CDR3 loop reads CASSLTGTPTSWSEAFF. The CDR3 DNA follows: TGTGCCAGCTCATTAACAGGGACCCCGACCTCCTGGAGTGAAGCTTTCTTT. The rearrangement joins TRBV18 to TRBJ1-1; D possibly corresponds to TRBD1 (6 bases). The CDR3 is 17 amino acids. Germline CDR1 KGHSH, CDR2 LQKENI. Trimming removed 5 bases from V and 7 bases from J, with 26 bases in between.

J is TRBJ1-5 and V is TRBV19; D not resolved. Germline lookup yields CDR1 LNHDA and CDR2 SQIVND (reference sequence). The CDR3 length is 15 residues. The V end was cut by 4 bases, the J end by 0 bases, with 10 bases between. The CDR3 loop reads CASSRGGYSNQPQHF. In DNA form, the CDR3 reads TGTGCCAGTAGTAGAGGAGGCTATAGCAATCAGCCCCAGCATTTT.

The chain recombines TRBV19 with TRBJ2-3; 8 bases match TRBD1. The CDR3 runs to 15 residues. V shed 3 bases and J 2 bases; nucleotides not matched to a gene: 4. CDR1 and CDR2 from the germline V gene are LNHDA and SQIVND (reference sequence). The CDR3: CASSIGQGLTDTQYF. The CDR3 coding sequence is TGTGCCAGTAGTATCGGACAGGGTCTCACAGATACGCAGTATTTT.

The J gene is TRBJ1-4, the V gene TRBV2; D might be TRBD1 (6 bases). There are 15 residues in the CDR3. The germline CDR1 and CDR2 sequences are SNHLY and FYNNEI. Trimming took 4 bases from V and 5 from J, leaving 14 bases between them. In nucleotides, the CDR3 is TGTGCCAGCAGTGTCAGGGGCGGAAAAAATGAAAAACTGTTTTTT. It specifies CASSVRGGKNEKLFF.

The rearrangement uses TRBV28 and TRBJ1-2; D is possibly TRBD1 (6 bases). Germline V CDR1 and CDR2: MDHEN, SYDVKM. Trimming took off 6 bases at V and 2 bases at J, with 13 bases between the two ends. The CDR3 totals 14 residues. CDR3 bases: TGTGCCAGCAGGTGGGGGGGCGGAAACTATGGCTACACCTTC. It yields the protein CASRWGGGNYGYTF.

The chain joins TRBV12-5 to TRBJ2-1; 8 bases line up with TRBD2. Germline V CDR1 and CDR2: LGHNT, FRNRAP. This CDR3 has 14 amino acids. J lost 8 bases, V lost 5 bases, and 8 bases had no gene match. For the CDR3, the DNA is TGTGCTAGTGGTCGGAGCGGGGGATTCGATGAGCAGTTCTTC. Amino acid sequence: CASGRSGGFDEQFF.

In this sample, this clone turned up a few times. The genes are TRBV6-5 and TRBJ1-1, with TRBD1 matching 7 bases. Looked up from germline, CDR1 is MNHEY and CDR2 is SVGAGI. After removal of 6 bases from V and 9 bases from J, the junction contained 7 bases not matched to a gene. The length of the CDR3 is 12 residues. DNA of the CDR3: TGTGCCAGCAGAGCCGACAGGGCGAAAGCTTTCTTT. Its translation: CASRADRAKAFF.

The sample holds a few counts of this clone. The CDR3 loop reads CASTGMNTEAFF. CDR3 nucleotide sequence: TGTGCCAGCACAGGGATGAACACTGAAGCTTTCTTT. The V gene is TRBV6-5, the J gene TRBJ1-1; D is possibly TRBD1 (5 bases). From germline, CDR1 is MNHEY and CDR2 SVGAGI. The CDR3 is 12 residues long. Deletions cut 7 bases from V and 0 bases from J, with 6 bases between.

This clone has a single count. This chain joins TRBV24-1 and TRBJ1-1, with D possibly being TRBD1 (5 bases). V was pared by 4 bases and J by 6 bases, with 14 bases between. The CDR3 totals 14 residues. CDR1 and CDR2 from the germline V gene are KGHDR and SFDVKD. The CDR3 DNA sequence: TGTGCCACCAGTGACCCCGGGGCGGAGGCTGAAGCTTTCTTT. Translation gives CATSDPGAEAEAFF.

This clone appeared a single time. The chain carries TRBV18 and TRBJ2-4, with 10 nucleotides matching TRBD1. V trimming: 3 bases; J trimming: 8 bases; junction bases outside the gene matches: 7. The CDR3 runs 15 residues. Germline CDR1 is KGHSH and CDR2 is LQKENI. The CDR3 loop is CASSPRQGAGDIQYF. DNA of the CDR3: TGTGCCAGCTCACCGCGACAGGGGGCTGGTGACATTCAGTACTTC.

This clone was counted once. The CDR3 here is CASRIPSGGYNEQFF. CDR3 nucleotides: TGTGCCAGCAGGATCCCTAGCGGGGGCTACAATGAGCAGTTCTTC. The chain has TRBV27 and TRBJ2-1; the match to TRBD2 covers 10 bases. Germline V lookup: CDR1 MNHEY, CDR2 SMNVEV (reference sequence). Trimming took 6 bases from V and 3 from J; bases not matched to a gene: 5. This CDR3 comprises 15 residues.

The genes are TRBV3-1 (or the pseudogene TRBV3-2) and TRBJ2-7, with 7 bases identical to TRBD1. V lost 3 bases to trimming and J lost 6 bases; unmatched junction nucleotides: 8. Germline V gene data show CDR1 as LGHDT and CDR2 as YNNKEL (reference sequence). This CDR3 region has 14 residues. In nucleotides, the CDR3 is TGTGCCAGCAGCCAGGGACAGAACCTCCCCGAGCAGTACTTC. This codes for CASSQGQNLPEQYF.

The chain couples TRBV7-6 to TRBJ1-5; no reliable D call. The CDR3 covers 15 residues. Germline CDR1 reads SGHVS; CDR2 reads FNYEAQ. V was trimmed by 2 bases and J by 3 bases, leaving 11 bases between them. The CDR3 coding sequence is TGTGCCAGCAGCTTATCTGACGGCCCCAATCAGCCCCAGCATTTT. Translated, it gives CASSLSDGPNQPQHF.

The V and J genes are TRBV3-1 (or the pseudogene TRBV3-2) and TRBJ1-1, with D unresolved. The germline gives CDR1 LGHDT, CDR2 YNNKEL (reference sequence). The V end lost 3 bases, the J end lost 1 base, and 9 bases lay between the germline ends. CDR3 length: 14 residues. The CDR3 region has the DNA TGTGCCAGCAGCCAGCAGGAGGGGAACACTGAAGCTTTCTTT. This translates into CASSQQEGNTEAFF.

V gene TRBV7-2 combines with J gene TRBJ2-1, with a tentative D call TRBD1 (6 bases). The length of the CDR3 is 13 residues. The ends were cut back, 8 bases at V and 0 bases at J, with 8 bases in the middle. Germline V lookup: CDR1 SGHTA, CDR2 FQGNSA. CDR3 amino acids: CASGDNSYNEQFF. As DNA, the CDR3 is TGTGCCAGCGGGGACAACTCCTACAATGAGCAGTTCTTC.

This chain connects TRBV9 to TRBJ2-1; TRBD2 matches 14 bases. The CDR3 spans 15 residues. Trimming cost V 0 bases and J 13 bases; bases outside gene matches: 6. Germline V gene sequence: CDR1 SGDLS, CDR2 YYNGEE. As DNA, the CDR3 is TGTGCCAGCAGCGTAGTAACGGGACTAGCGGGGGATCAGTTCTTC. Protein: CASSVVTGLAGDQFF.

The V gene is TRBV28, the J gene TRBJ1-5; 7 bases fit TRBD1. Trimming at V came to 4 bases and at J to 1 base, leaving 4 bases not matched to a gene. Germline values: CDR1 MDHEN, CDR2 SYDVKM. The CDR3 spans 15 residues. The DNA of the CDR3 is TGTGCCAGCAGTTCCAGGGGGACGAGCAATCAGCCCCAGCATTTT. Translated, it gives CASSSRGTSNQPQHF.

This chain joins TRBV28 and TRBJ2-3, with 7 nucleotides matching TRBD1. With V trimmed by 6 bases and J by 10 bases, 7 bases remained unmatched. Germline values: CDR1 MDHEN, CDR2 SYDVKM. The CDR3 length is 12 residues. CDR3 amino acids: CASSRSGTAQYF. Written as DNA, the CDR3 is TGTGCCAGCAGCCGATCCGGGACAGCGCAGTATTTT. Filled out from reference TRBV28 and TRBJ2-3, the complete variable domain reads DVKVTQSSRYLVKRTGEKVFLECVQDMDHENMFWYRQDPGLGLRLIYFSYDVKMKEKGDIPEGYSVSREKKERFSLILESASTNQTSMYLCASSRSGTAQYFGPGTRLTVL.

The rearrangement links TRBV19 to TRBJ2-6; no definite D call. CDR1 and CDR2 from the germline V gene are LNHDA and SQIVND (reference sequence). This CDR3 has 13 residues. Trimming left V 7 bases short and J 0 bases short, with 4 bases between. The CDR3 sequence: CASTGSGANVLTF. CDR3 bases: TGTGCCAGTACCGGCTCTGGGGCCAACGTCCTGACTTTC.

This clone has a handful of counts. The V call is TRBV6-6, the J call TRBJ2-1; 13 nucleotides align to TRBD2. V lost 5 bases and J lost 7; bases outside the gene matches: 11. CDR1 and CDR2 (germline): MNHNY, SVGAGI (reference sequence). The length of the CDR3 is 17 residues. The CDR3 here is CASSPRLAGGRGNEQFF. In DNA form, the CDR3 reads TGTGCCAGCAGTCCCAGACTAGCGGGGGGCCGGGGGAATGAGCAGTTCTTC.

The CDR3 sequence: CASRDQGYEQYF. The DNA for the CDR3 is TGCGCCAGCAGAGATCAGGGGTACGAGCAGTACTTC. This rearrangement joins TRBV5-1 to TRBJ2-7; tentative D call: TRBD1 (6 bases). In germline, CDR1 is SGHRS, CDR2 YFSETQ. The V end lost 5 bases, the J end lost 4 bases, and 10 bases lay between the germline ends. There are 12 residues in the CDR3.

J is TRBJ2-3 and V is TRBV5-1; 9 nucleotides agree with TRBD1. There are 15 residues in the CDR3. Unmatched junction bases numbered 6, after V lost 4 bases and J lost 3 bases. Germline CDR1 SGHRS, CDR2 YFSETQ. CDR3 amino acids: CASSPQGAQTDTQYF. The CDR3, as DNA: TGCGCCAGCAGCCCACAGGGGGCCCAAACAGATACGCAGTATTTT.

The gene calls are TRBV7-2 and TRBJ1-2; 8 bases fit TRBD1. Germline V gene sequence: CDR1 SGHTA, CDR2 FQGNSA. With V trimmed by 5 bases and J by 7 bases, 9 bases remained unmatched. The CDR3 is 14 amino acids. The DNA of the CDR3 is TGTGCCAGCAGCCAACAGACAGGGGCGGGTGGCTACACCTTC. Translating it yields CASSQQTGAGGYTF.